This T cell receptor beta chain was recorded in a study of cytomegalovirus exposure and HLA in healthy donors listed by TCRdb under 2017. With respect to the entire study: An earlier analysis of 587 of the donors reported 276 Gb of sequence data and about 120 million unique TCR beta sequences obtained from about 179 million T cells. About 300 gigabases of sequencing data and approximately 84 million unique TCR sequences were included in an early release covering several hundred HLA-typed donors. Among the roughly 400 genotyped donors, about 85% belonged to the genetic ancestry cluster associated with self-reported Caucasian donors. The study aimed to test whether cataloging public T cell receptors could reveal signatures of past pathogen exposure. The T cell repertoires of several hundred subjects were profiled by immunosequencing and related to cytomegalovirus serostatus. Besides the first cohort of around 700 subjects, a separate validation cohort made up of around 120 different subjects was used. The study combined high-throughput TCR immunosequencing, statistical association of individual TCRs with disease status, and machine learning to predict cytomegalovirus infection status. In a later analysis, previously published TCR beta repertoires from 666 donors were re-analyzed and high-resolution HLA genotyping was added so that TCR occurrence patterns could be studied. The later analysis used no new phenotypic data to find candidate immune exposures, relying instead on TCR beta sequences and their occurrence across donors. In an earlier analysis of around 540 of the donors, high-throughput TCR beta sequencing was used to judge whether each TCR beta V gene segment behaved as functional or pseudogenic. Alongside the repertoire data, information on donor age, sex, ethnicity and CMV serostatus was compiled. A later genetic analysis took genome-wide SNP genotypes for about 55% of the 666 donors and used that subset as a discovery cohort. Every repertoire in the discovery cohort had been generated on one and the same sequencing platform. Class I and class II HLA loci were covered by the typing at four-digit resolution. Typing coverage varied by locus: about 620-630 donors for A, B, C, DRB1 and DQB1; roughly 510 for DQA1; 600 to 610 for DPA1; around 490 for DPB1. Roughly five DR-DQ haplotypes were handled as single units for association and clustering because linkage in the cohort was strong. On average, 235,054 unique TCR beta nucleotide sequences were sequenced per donor among several hundred genotyped donors of the cohort, with about 19% of those sequences being non-productive.

Preparation of the library involved the immunoSEQ multiplex PCR assay. For the multiplex PCR, a mixture combining 60 forward primers for TCR Vbeta segments and 13 reverse primers for TCR Jbeta segments was used. The CDR3 region of rearranged TCR beta genes was amplified from genomic DNA by a multiplex PCR assay. On the Illumina HiSeq System, the amplified TCR beta libraries were sequenced as 87-base-pair reads. From the authors' description of their analysis: A later analysis counted tens of millions of unique TCR beta chains across the 600 to 850 repertoires, and around 9.9 million of these chains were shared by at least two donors. Raw reads were error-corrected and collapsed into unique sequences by a nearest-neighbor algorithm in which closely related sequences were merged to remove PCR and sequencing errors. Alignment of CDR3 sequences to IMGT reference sequences was used to assign V, D and J gene segments. For a sequence to be retained, at least a six-nucleotide match to both a V gene segment and a J gene segment was required. Rearrangements were called productive when the CDR3 lacked stop codons and stayed in frame with V and J; all others were non-productive. CDR3 was defined by IMGT convention, running from the second conserved V-encoded cysteine to the conserved J-encoded phenylalanine. In an earlier analysis of around 570 of the donors, sequences lacking an unambiguous match to a single V gene segment were excluded. An earlier analysis of fewer than 750 of the donors classified V segments as functional when productive rearrangements were above 56.7% and as segregating when the standard deviation between donors was above 5%. To diagnose cytomegalovirus status from the catalog of TCR beta chain sequences, a statistical classification framework was built. In a later analysis, TCR nucleotide sequences were compared against IMGT/GENE-DB human TR gene sequences so that V and J genes could be assigned. The TCRdist pipeline was used in a later analysis to assign CDR3 sequences and most-parsimonious VDJ recombination scenarios. In a later analysis, every TCR beta chain was defined by the combination of its CDR3 amino acid sequence and its V-gene family, and reads without a unique V-gene family were dropped. As a way to deal with suspected cross-contamination and a sequencing artifact, a later analysis dropped 640 or so nucleotide sequences that were highly shared and had low generation probability. For each public chain, a later analysis derived a clonal expansion index from normalized ranks of inferred template counts within each repertoire. In a later analysis, generation probabilities were computed using a VDJ recombination model fitted to out-of-frame rearrangements, and the results were checked against IGoR. Hypergeometric tests were used in a later analysis to score TCR-TCR, TCR-HLA and TCR-CMV co-occurrence, with a repertoire-size bias correction applied to the TCR pairs. In a later analysis, false discovery rates were estimated by permuting HLA or CMV assignments 20 times. In a later analysis, co-occurring TCRs were grouped using DBSCAN, with TCRdist sequence similarity added in when clustering inside HLA-allele-positive subsets. Co-occurrence clustering excluded repertoires with fewer than 30,000 or more than 120,000 public chains, plus five with anomalous nucleotide sharing. TCRdb holds this immuneACCESS table with in-frame rearrangements only. Some clones are missing; in checked studies, unresolved V genes explain under half, and the rest has no known cause. V and J calls and clone size come straight from that table; D and trimming were deduced from the DNA. The sample table holds 150,000 to 200,000 clones. Less than 0.9% of the sample is held by the ten biggest clonotypes.

In total, about 650 healthy bone marrow donors made up the cohort. At the time of sampling, every cohort member was nominally healthy, though immune exposures that went unrecorded were likely present. The donor was CMV seronegative and was included in the group of around 320 seronegative cohort members. A peripheral blood sample was provided by each donor, and peripheral blood mononuclear cells were used for TCR beta sequencing. Genomic DNA extraction from the blood cell samples was performed with the Qiagen DNeasy Blood Extraction Kit. The study at large found these results: Because some donors lacked HLA typing at each locus, the association tests relied only on the typed subset. Most TCR sequences were seen in very few donors, while some public TCRs were found in many individuals. An earlier analysis of some 560 of the donors showed that most TCR beta V segments appeared in productive rearrangements either about 90% or about 30% of the time, which broadly matched IMGT annotations. A later genetic analysis reported fewer N-insertions in productive TCRs among donors in an Asian-associated ancestry cluster than the roughly 640-donor mean. The only immune exposure information available for the cohort was CMV serostatus. It was suggested by the authors that the approach could potentially be generalized to other disease states and immunological phenotypes. The classifier was reported to diagnose cytomegalovirus status with high specificity and sensitivity in both the original cohort and the validation cohort. In a later analysis, some 17,000 TCR beta sequences were associated with specific HLA alleles at a false discovery rate of 0.05. Roughly uniform sequencing depth across donors was assumed in presence/absence analyses, although this assumption may not hold. A few of the identified cytomegalovirus-associated TCR beta chains were confirmed in vitro to be specific for cytomegalovirus antigens. Linkage disequilibrium might explain the correlated functional status among segregating V segments, but an unknown experimental factor could not be ruled out. Because counts were too low, about 18 rarely observed V segments, including chromosome 9 orphons, were excluded from the earlier analysis of several hundred of the donors. The study gave a list of 150 to 200 TCR beta chains associated with cytomegalovirus. Several of the top co-occurrence clusters appeared to be linked to parvovirus B19, influenza, CMV and Epstein-Barr virus, according to a later analysis. In a later analysis, most CMV-associated TCR beta chains were found to appear HLA-restricted, with HLA associations seemingly driven largely by CMV exposure. A group of highly shared sequence variants was considered likely to be a technical artifact of the sequencing pipeline. In a later analysis, the rate of TCR association differed among HLA loci, with DRB1 alleles having the most associated TCRs and HLA-C alleles having the fewest. Assigning TCR associations to individual alleles was difficult when HLA alleles, especially DR and DQ, strongly co-occurred. A later analysis found that HLA-associated TCR beta chains were more clonally expanded and had lower generation probabilities than equally common non-associated chains. A further reported finding was that TCR beta sequences accurately predicted the HLA-A and HLA-B alleles for most subjects in the first cohort. This cohort had only TCR beta chains sequenced, and the lack of alpha or paired-chain data limited which features could be detected. A later genetic analysis associated a missense DCLRE1C variant with V-gene and J-gene trimming of TCR beta chains, and an independent cohort replicated the association.

A note on this clone: The antigen it recognizes is unknown. One junction end disagrees with the germline gene, perhaps due to a read error.

The sample taken for sequencing was PBMCs. This clonotype originated in a boy between 10 and 17 years old in good health and CMV-seronegative.

The DNA is TGTGCCAGCAGTGGCTTCCGGGATTTTAATGAAAAACCGTTTTTT. It translates to CASSGFRDFNEKPFF. The chain couples TRBV25-1 to TRBJ1-4; the D gene is not confidently resolved. The germline V gene encodes CDR1 MGHDK and CDR2 SYGVNS. The CDR3 runs 15 amino acids, cysteine and phenylalanine included. The entry retains the CDR3 DNA only, 45 bases that are in frame from base 1.